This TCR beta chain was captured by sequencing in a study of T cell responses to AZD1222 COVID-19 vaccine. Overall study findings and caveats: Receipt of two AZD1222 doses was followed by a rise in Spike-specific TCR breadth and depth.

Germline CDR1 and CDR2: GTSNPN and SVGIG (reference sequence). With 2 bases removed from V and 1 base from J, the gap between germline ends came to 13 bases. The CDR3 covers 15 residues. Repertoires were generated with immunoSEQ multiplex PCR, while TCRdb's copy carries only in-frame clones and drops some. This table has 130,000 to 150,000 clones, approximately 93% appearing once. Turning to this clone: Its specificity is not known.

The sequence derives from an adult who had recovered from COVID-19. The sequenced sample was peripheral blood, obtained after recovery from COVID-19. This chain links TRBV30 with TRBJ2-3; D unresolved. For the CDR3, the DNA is TGTGCCTGGAGTCCGGAACAGCCAGGCACAGATACGCAGTATTTT. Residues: CAWSPEQPGTDTQYF.